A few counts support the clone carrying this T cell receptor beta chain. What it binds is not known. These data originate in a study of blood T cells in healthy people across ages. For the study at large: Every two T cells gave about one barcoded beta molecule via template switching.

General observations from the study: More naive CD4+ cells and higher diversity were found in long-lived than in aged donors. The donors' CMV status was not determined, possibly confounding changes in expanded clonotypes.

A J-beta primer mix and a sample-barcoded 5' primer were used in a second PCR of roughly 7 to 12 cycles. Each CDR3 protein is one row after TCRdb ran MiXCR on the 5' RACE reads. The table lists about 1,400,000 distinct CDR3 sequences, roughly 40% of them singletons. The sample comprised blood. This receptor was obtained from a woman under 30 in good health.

CDR3 residues: CASSLGHLGETQYF. The CDR3 DNA follows: TGTGCCAGCAGTTTGGGCCACCTAGGCGAGACCCAGTACTTC. The rearrangement joins TRBV12-3 or TRBV12-4 to TRBJ2-5; D gene ambiguous. The CDR3 extends over 14 amino acids. Trimming stripped 3 bases from V and 5 bases from J, with 13 bases between.